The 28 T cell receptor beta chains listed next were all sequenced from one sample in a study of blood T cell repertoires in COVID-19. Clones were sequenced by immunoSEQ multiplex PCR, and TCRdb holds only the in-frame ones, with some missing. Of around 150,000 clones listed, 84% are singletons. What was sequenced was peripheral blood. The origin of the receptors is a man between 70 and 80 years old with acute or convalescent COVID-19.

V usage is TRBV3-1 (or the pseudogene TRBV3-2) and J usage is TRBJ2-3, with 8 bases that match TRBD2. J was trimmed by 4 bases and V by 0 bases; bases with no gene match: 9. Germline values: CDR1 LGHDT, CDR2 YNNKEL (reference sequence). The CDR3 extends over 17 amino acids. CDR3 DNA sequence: TGTGCCAGCAGCCAAGAAAGATCCGGGACTAGTGCAGATACGCAGTATTTT. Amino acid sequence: CASSQERSGTSADTQYF.

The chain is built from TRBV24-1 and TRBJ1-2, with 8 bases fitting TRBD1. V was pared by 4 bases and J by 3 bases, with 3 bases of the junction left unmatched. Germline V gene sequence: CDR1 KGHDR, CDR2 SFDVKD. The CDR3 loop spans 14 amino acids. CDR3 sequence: CATSDRGPYYGYTF. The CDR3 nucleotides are TGTGCCACCAGTGACAGGGGGCCGTACTATGGCTACACCTTC.

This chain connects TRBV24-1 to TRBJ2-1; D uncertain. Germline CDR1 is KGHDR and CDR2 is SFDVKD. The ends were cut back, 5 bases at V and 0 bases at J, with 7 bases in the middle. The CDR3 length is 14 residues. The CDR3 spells CATSVANSYNEQFF. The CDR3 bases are TGTGCCACCAGTGTGGCCAACTCCTACAATGAGCAGTTCTTC.

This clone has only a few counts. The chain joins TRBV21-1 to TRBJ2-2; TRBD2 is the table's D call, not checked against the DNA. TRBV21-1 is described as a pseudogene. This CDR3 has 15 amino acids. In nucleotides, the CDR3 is TGTGCCAGCAGCAAGAGCGGGAGGGGTACCGGGGAGCTGTTTTTT. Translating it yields CASSKSGRGTGELFF.

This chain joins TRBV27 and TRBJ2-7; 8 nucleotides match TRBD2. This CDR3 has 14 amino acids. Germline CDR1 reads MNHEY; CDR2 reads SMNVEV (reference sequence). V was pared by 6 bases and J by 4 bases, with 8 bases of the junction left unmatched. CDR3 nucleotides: TGTGCCAGCAGCACTAGCGGATACAGGTACGAGCAGTACTTC. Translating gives CASSTSGYRYEQYF.

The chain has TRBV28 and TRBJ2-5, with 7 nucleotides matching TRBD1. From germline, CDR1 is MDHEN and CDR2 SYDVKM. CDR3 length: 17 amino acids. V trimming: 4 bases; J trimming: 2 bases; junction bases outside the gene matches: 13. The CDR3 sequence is CASSSAGWDSRQETQYF. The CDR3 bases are TGTGCCAGCAGTTCCGCCGGCTGGGACAGTCGGCAAGAGACCCAGTACTTC.

The CDR3 protein is CSVGHIYGYTF. The CDR3 coding sequence is TGCAGCGTTGGACACATATATGGCTACACCTTC. The chain recombines TRBV29-1 with TRBJ1-2, with unresolved D. Per germline, CDR1 SQVTM and CDR2 ANQGSEA. This CDR3 is 11 amino acids long. Trimming took off 4 bases at V and 5 bases at J, with 8 bases between the two ends.

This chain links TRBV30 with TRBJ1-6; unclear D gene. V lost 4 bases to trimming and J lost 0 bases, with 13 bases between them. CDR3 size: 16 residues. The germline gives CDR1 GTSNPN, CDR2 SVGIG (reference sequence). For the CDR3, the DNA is TGTGCCTGGAAGCTGTTGAGGAGCTCCTATAATTCACCCCTCCACTTT. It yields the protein CAWKLLRSSYNSPLHF.

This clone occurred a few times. Here the CDR3 reads CASSSPRSGNEKLFF. The CDR3 DNA sequence: TGTGCCAGCAGTTCGCCGAGAAGTGGTAATGAAAAACTGTTTTTT. The J gene is TRBJ1-4, the V gene TRBV28; D is undetermined. Trimming shortened V by 4 bases and J by 4 bases, and 13 bases separated the two germline ends. This CDR3 spans 15 amino acids. The germline V gene has CDR1 MDHEN and CDR2 SYDVKM.

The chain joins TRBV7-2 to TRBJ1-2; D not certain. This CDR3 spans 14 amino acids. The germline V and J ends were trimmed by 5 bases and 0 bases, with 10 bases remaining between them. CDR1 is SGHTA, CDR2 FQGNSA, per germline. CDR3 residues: CASSRETANYGYTF. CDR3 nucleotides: TGTGCCAGCAGCCGTGAAACAGCTAACTATGGCTACACCTTC.

CDR3 loop: CASSLVMRRGPEGGSLHF. The CDR3 DNA is TGTGCCAGCAGCCTTGTCATGAGGCGGGGACCAGAAGGTGGGTCCCTCCACTTT. This chain joins TRBV3-1 (or the pseudogene TRBV3-2) and TRBJ1-6; weak D call: TRBD1 (5 bases). Germline values: CDR1 LGHDT, CDR2 YNNKEL (reference sequence). There are 18 residues in the CDR3. The V end was cut by 4 bases, the J end by 14 bases, with 30 bases between.

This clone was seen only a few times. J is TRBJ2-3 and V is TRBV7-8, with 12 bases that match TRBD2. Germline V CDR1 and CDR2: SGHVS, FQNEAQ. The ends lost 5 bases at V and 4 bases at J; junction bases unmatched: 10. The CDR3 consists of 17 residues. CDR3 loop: CASSARLAGDLSDTQYF. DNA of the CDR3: TGTGCCAGCAGCGCCAGACTAGCGGGGGACCTGTCAGATACGCAGTATTTT.

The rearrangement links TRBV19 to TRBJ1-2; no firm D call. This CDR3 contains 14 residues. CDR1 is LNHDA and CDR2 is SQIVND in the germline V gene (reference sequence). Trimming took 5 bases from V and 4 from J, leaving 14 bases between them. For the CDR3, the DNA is TGTGCCAGTAGTCTCACTCTACAGTCCTATGGCTACACCTTC. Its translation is CASSLTLQSYGYTF.

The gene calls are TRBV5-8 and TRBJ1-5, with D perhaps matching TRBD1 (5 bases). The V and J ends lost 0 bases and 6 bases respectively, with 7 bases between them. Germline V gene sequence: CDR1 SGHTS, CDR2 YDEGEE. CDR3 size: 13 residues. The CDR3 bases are TGTGCCAGCAGCTTGGGAAGGGGTCAGCCCCAGCATTTT. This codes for CASSLGRGQPQHF.

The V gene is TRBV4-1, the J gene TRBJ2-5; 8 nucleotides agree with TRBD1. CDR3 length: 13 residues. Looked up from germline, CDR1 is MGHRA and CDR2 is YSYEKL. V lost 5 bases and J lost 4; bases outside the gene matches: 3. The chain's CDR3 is CASSGTGTETQYF. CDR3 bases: TGCGCCAGCAGCGGGACAGGAACAGAGACCCAGTACTTC.

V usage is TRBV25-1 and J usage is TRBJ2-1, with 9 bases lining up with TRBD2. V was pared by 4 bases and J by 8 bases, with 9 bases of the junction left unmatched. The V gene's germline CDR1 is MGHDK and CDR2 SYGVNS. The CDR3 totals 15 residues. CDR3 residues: CASSAYGTSNHEQFF. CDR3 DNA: TGTGCCAGCAGTGCGTACGGGACTAGCAACCATGAGCAGTTCTTC.

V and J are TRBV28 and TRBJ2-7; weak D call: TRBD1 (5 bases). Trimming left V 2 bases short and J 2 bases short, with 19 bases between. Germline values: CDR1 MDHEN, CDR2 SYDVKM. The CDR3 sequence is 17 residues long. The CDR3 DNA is TGTGCCAGCAGTTTACCCCCTGGGGCTCCAGCCCCCTACGAGCAGTACTTC. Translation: CASSLPPGAPAPYEQYF. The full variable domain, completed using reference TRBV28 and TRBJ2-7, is DVKVTQSSRYLVKRTGEKVFLECVQDMDHENMFWYRQDPGLGLRLIYFSYDVKMKEKGDIPEGYSVSREKKERFSLILESASTNQTSMYLCASSLPPGAPAPYEQYFGPGTRLTVT.

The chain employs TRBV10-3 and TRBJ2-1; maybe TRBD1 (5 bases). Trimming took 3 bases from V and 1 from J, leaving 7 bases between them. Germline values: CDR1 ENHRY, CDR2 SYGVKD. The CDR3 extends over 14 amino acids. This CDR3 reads CAISDKGSYNEQFF. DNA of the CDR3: TGTGCCATCAGTGACAAGGGGTCCTACAATGAGCAGTTCTTC.

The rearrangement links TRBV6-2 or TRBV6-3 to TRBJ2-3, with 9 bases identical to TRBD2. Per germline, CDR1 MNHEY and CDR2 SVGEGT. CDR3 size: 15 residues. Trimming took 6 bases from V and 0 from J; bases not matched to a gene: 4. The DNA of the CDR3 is TGTGCCAGCAGCTTCAGCGGGGGGAGCACAGATACGCAGTATTTT. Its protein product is CASSFSGGSTDTQYF.

The CDR3: CASSQASTDTQYF. The CDR3 DNA sequence: TGCGCCAGCAGCCAAGCTAGCACAGATACGCAGTATTTT. The chain has TRBV4-1 and TRBJ2-3, with no clear D. The CDR3 sequence is 13 residues long. Trimming took off 1 base at V and 0 bases at J, with 2 bases between the two ends. CDR1 and CDR2 (germline): MGHRA, YSYEKL.

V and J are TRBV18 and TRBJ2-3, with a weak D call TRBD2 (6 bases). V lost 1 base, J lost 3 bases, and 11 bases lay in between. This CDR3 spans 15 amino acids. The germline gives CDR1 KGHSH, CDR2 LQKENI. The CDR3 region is CASSPQGTQTDTQYF. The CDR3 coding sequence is TGTGCCAGCTCACCACAGGGGACTCAGACAGATACGCAGTATTTT.

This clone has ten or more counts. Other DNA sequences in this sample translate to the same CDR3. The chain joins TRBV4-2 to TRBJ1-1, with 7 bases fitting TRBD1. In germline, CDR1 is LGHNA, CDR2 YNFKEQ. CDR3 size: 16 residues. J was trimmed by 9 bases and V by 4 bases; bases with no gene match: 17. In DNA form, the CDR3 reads TGTGCCAGCAGCCCAATATCGGCCAGGCGGGACAGTCAAGCTTTCTTT. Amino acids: CASSPISARRDSQAFF.

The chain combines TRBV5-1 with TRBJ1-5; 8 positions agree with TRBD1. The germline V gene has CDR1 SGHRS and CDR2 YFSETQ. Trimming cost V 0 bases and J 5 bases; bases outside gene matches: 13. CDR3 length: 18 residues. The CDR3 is CASSLVDRAGDQDQPQHF. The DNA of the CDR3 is TGCGCCAGCAGCTTGGTGGACAGGGCTGGGGATCAGGATCAGCCCCAGCATTTT.

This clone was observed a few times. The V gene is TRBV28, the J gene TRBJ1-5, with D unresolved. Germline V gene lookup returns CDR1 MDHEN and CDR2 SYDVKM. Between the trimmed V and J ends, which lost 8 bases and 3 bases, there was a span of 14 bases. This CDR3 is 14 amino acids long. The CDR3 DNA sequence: TGTGCCAGCCGACTCCTGAACCCCAATCAGCCCCAGCATTTT. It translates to CASRLLNPNQPQHF. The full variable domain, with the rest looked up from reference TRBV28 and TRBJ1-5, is DVKVTQSSRYLVKRTGEKVFLECVQDMDHENMFWYRQDPGLGLRLIYFSYDVKMKEKGDIPEGYSVSREKKERFSLILESASTNQTSMYLCASRLLNPNQPQHFGDGTRLSIL.

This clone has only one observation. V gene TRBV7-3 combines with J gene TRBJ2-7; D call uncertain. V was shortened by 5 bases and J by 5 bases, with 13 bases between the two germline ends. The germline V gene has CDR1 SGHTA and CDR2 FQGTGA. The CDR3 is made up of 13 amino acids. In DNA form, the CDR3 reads TGTGCCAGCAGCCCCGGGTCTGTAAACGAGCAGTACTTC. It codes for CASSPGSVNEQYF.

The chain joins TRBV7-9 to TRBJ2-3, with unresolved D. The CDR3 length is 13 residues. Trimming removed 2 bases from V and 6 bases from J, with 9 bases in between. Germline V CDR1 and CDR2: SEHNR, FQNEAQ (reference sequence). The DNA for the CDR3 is TGTGCCAGCAGCTTACTCCCGGTGGATACGCAGTATTTT. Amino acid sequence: CASSLLPVDTQYF.

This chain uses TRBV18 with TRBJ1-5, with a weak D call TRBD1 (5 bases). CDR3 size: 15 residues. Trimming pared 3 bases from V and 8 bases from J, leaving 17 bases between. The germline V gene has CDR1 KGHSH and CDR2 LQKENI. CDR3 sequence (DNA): TGTGCCAGCTCACCGGGGCCGGCCACTGGAAAGCCCCAGCATTTT. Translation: CASSPGPATGKPQHF.

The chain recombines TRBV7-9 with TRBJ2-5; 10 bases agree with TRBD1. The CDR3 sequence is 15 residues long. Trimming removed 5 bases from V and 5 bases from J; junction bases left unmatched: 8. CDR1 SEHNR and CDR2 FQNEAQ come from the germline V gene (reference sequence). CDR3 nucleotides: TGTGCCAGCAGCCCCGGGGACAGGGGATATGAGACCCAGTACTTC. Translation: CASSPGDRGYETQYF.